These T cell receptor beta chains were read from a single sample in a study of CD8 T cells in ankylosing spondylitis. Using its own MiXCR run on the 5' RACE reads, TCRdb lists one record per CDR3 protein. The repertoire holds about 200,000 distinct CDR3 sequences, with 9.5% to 15% as singletons. The sample taken for sequencing was blood, either unsorted or a sorted T cell fraction (not recorded which). These receptors were obtained from a male donor with ankylosing spondylitis or in good health (not recorded which). The CDR3 runs from the conserved cysteine through the conserved F or W.

>TRBV7-2|TRBJ1-4
CASSLIPYRNEKLFF
>TRBV25-1|TRBJ1-1
CASSEWQGEAFF
>TRBV2|TRBJ2-7
CASRSDAYYEQYF
>TRBV4-1|TRBJ2-1
CASSQGDRYNEQFF
>TRBV6-1|TRBJ2-3
CASRDRGETDTQYF
>TRBV27|TRBJ2-7
CATHPGTGLGNEQYF
>TRBV5-5|TRBJ2-1
CASSLYSGGPYNEQFF
>TRBV10-2|TRBJ2-1
CASTEGNEQFF
>TRBV6-2/TRBV6-3|TRBJ2-2
CASSYYDGTGELFF
>TRBV15|TRBJ2-1
CATSRDPSGDGTSNEQFF
>TRBV20-1|TRBJ2-2
CSKGDRVTSGSNTGELFF
>TRBV5-1|TRBJ2-7
CASSWRQGRNYEQYF
>TRBV27|TRBJ1-2
CASSSGVFRRGLYGYTF
>TRBV20-1|TRBJ1-1
CSAGDRGALNTEAFF
>TRBV18|TRBJ2-3
CASSPVDPTDTQYF
>TRBV12-3/TRBV12-4|TRBJ1-5
CASSPPGIGNQPQHF
>TRBV13|TRBJ2-7
CASSPQGGIYEQYF
>TRBV6-1|TRBJ1-2
CASSETDYGYTF
>TRBV9|TRBJ2-1
CASSVGSGGAYNEQFF
>TRBV3-1|TRBJ2-3
CASSLRGLAGGPPDTQYF
>TRBV3-1|TRBJ1-3
CASSQDRNSGNTIYF
>TRBV3-1|TRBJ2-3
CASSQGLAANTQYF
>TRBV6-5|TRBJ1-1
CASHPSNTEAFF
>TRBV10-3|TRBJ2-1
CAISYAPGTGVSLSYNEQFF
>TRBV12-3/TRBV12-4|TRBJ2-5
CASSPGGASDQETQYF
>TRBV12-3/TRBV12-4|TRBJ2-7
CASSPYPGTDSYEQYF
>TRBV7-2|TRBJ2-5
CASSPGTWGETQYF